This section outlines one T cell receptor (beta chain) sequence together with its context. Its antigen is not known. V was trimmed by 1 base and J by 8 bases, leaving 12 bases between them. This CDR3 comprises 14 residues. The germline gives CDR1 SGHVS, CDR2 FNYEAQ. The record originates from a study of T-cell memory formation after mild COVID-19. Whole-study results and caveats: CD4+ bias marked clones expanding day 15 to 37, unlike balanced contracting clones. Cross-reactive memory apparently joined, as some responding clones appeared in pre-infection memory. Researchers report contracting CD4+ clones mostly in CM and EM, with CD8+ clones in EMRA.

5'RACE, which relied on constant-segment primers, yielded TCR alpha and TCR beta cDNA libraries carrying sample barcodes and UMIs. Using its own MiXCR run on the 5' RACE reads, TCRdb lists one record per CDR3 protein. Here the sample spans 210,000 or so distinct CDR3 sequences, around 27% being singletons. Sequencing input: PBMCs or a T cell subset sorted from them (not recorded which). The clonotype comes from an adult woman who had mild COVID-19 (a few samples of this study predate the infection). Cell type and time point are not known. The rearrangement uses TRBV7-6 and TRBJ2-1, with D possibly being TRBD2 (5 bases). Written as DNA, the CDR3 is TGTGCCAGCAGCTTAGTTCCGGGATCGGATGAGCAGTTCTTC. Protein product: CASSLVPGSDEQFF. The full variable domain, with the rest looked up from reference TRBV7-6 and TRBJ2-1, is GAGVSQSPRYKVTKRGQDVALRCDPISGHVSLYWYRQALGQGPEFLTYFNYEAQQDKSGLPNDRFSAERPEGSISTLTIQRTEQRDSAMYRCASSLVPGSDEQFFGPGTRLTVL.